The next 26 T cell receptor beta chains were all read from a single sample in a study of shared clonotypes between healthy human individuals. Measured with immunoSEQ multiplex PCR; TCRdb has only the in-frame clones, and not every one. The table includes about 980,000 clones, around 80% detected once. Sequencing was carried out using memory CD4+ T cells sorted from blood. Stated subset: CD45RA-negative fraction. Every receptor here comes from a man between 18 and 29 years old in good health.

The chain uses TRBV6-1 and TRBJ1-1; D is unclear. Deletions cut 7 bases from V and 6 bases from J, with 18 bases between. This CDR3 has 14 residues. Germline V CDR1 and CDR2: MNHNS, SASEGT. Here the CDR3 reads CASTRIEGGPEAFF. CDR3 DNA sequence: TGTGCCAGCACCCGAATAGAGGGTGGCCCTGAAGCTTTCTTT.

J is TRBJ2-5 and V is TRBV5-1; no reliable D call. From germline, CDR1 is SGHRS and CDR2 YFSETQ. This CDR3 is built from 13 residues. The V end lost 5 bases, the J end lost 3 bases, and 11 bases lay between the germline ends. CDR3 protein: CASSFANEETQYF. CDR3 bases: TGCGCCAGCAGTTTTGCGAATGAAGAGACCCAGTACTTC. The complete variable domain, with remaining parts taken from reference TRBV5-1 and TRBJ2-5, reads KAGVTQTPRYLIKTRGQQVTLSCSPISGHRSVSWYQQTPGQGLQFLFEYFSETQRNKGNFPGRFSGRQFSNSRSEMNVSTLELGDSALYLCASSFANEETQYFGPGTRLLVL.

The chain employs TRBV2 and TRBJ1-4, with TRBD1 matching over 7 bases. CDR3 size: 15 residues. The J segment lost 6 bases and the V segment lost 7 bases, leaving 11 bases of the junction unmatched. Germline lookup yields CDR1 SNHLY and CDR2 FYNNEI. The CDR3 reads CASNLRQGGDEKLFF. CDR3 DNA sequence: TGTGCCAGCAACCTTCGACAGGGAGGGGATGAAAAACTGTTTTTT. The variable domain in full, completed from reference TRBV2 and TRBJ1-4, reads EPEVTQTPSHQVTQMGQEVILRCVPISNHLYFYWYRQILGQKVEFLVSFYNNEISEKSEIFDDQFSVERPDGSNFTLKIRSTKLEDSAMYFCASNLRQGGDEKLFFGSGTQLSVL.

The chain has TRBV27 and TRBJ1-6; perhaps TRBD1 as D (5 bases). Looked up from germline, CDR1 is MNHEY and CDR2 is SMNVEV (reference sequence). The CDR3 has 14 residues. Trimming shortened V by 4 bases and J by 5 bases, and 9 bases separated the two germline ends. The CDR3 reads CASSSGGNNSPLHF. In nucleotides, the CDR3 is TGTGCCAGCAGTTCGGGGGGTAATAATTCACCCCTCCACTTT.

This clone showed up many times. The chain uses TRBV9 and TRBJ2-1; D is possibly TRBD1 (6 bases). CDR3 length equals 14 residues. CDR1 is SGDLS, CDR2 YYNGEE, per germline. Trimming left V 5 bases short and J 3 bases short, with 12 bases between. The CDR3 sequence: CASSPGVGYNEQFF. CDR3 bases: TGTGCCAGCAGTCCAGGGGTAGGCTACAATGAGCAGTTCTTC.

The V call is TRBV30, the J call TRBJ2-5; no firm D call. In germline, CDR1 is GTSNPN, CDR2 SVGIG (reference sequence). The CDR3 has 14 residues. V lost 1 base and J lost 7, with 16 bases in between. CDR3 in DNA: TGTGCCTGGAGTGCGGGCTACCGACTGGGGACCCAGTACTTC. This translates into CAWSAGYRLGTQYF.

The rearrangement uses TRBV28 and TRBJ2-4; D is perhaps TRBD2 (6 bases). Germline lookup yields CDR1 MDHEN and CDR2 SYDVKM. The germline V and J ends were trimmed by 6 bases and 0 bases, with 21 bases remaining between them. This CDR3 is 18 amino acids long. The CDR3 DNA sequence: TGTGCCAGCAGCCCCGGGGCGGGGCCCTCTTTAGCCAAAAACATTCAGTACTTC. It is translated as CASSPGAGPSLAKNIQYF.

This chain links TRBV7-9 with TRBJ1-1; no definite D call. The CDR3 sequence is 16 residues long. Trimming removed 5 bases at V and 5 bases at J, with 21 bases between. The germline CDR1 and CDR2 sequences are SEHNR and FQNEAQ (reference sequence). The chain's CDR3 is CASSPSNKGRETEAFF. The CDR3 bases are TGTGCCAGCAGCCCCTCTAATAAGGGAAGGGAAACTGAAGCTTTCTTT.

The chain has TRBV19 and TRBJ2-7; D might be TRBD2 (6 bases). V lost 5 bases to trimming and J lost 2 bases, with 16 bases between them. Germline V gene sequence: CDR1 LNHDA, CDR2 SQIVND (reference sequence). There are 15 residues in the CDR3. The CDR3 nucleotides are TGTGCCAGTAGTGAGAGCCTGGGAGGTACCTACGAGCAGTACTTC. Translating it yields CASSESLGGTYEQYF.

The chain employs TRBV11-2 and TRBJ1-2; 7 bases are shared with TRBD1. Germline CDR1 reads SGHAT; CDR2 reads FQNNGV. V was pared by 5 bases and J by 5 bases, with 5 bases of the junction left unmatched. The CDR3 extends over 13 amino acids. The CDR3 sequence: CASSTKQGYGYTF. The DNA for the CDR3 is TGTGCCAGCAGCACAAAACAGGGGTATGGCTACACCTTC.

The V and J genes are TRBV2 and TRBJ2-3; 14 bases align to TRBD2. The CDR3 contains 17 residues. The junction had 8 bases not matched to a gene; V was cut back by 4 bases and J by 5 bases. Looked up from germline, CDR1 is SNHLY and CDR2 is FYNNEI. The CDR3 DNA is TGTGCCAGCAGTGTCCGGACTAGCGGGGGGCCAGGAGATACGCAGTATTTT. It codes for CASSVRTSGGPGDTQYF.

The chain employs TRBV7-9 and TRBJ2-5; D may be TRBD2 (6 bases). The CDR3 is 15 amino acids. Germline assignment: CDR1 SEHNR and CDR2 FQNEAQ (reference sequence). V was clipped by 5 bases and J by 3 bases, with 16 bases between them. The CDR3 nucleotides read TGTGCCAGCAGCATAAGACTAGTTACGGAAGAGACCCAGTACTTC. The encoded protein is CASSIRLVTEETQYF.

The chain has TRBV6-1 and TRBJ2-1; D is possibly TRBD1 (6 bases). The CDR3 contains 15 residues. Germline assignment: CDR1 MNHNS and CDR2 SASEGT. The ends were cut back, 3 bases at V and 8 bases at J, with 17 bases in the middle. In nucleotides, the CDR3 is TGTGCCAGCAGTGAGGAACAGGGTTTTGGGCATGAGCAGTTCTTC. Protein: CASSEEQGFGHEQFF.

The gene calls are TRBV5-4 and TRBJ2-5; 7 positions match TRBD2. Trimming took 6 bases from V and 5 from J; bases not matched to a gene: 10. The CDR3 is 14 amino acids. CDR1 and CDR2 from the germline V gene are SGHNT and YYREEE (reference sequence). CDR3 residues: CASKRDVPSETQYF. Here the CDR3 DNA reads TGTGCCAGCAAGCGGGACGTCCCCTCGGAGACCCAGTACTTC.

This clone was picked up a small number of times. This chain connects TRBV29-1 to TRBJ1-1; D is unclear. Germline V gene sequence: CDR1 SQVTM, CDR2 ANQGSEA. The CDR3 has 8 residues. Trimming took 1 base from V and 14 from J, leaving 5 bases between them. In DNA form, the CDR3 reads TGCAGCGTTGAAGCCTTCTTCTTT. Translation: CSVEAFFF.

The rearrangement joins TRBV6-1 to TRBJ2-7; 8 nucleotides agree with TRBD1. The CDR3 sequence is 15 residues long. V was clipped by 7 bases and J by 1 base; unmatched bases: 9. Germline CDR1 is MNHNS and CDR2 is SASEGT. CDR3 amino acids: CASTSGQGGSYEQYF. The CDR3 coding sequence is TGTGCCAGCACCTCCGGACAGGGAGGATCCTACGAGCAGTACTTC.

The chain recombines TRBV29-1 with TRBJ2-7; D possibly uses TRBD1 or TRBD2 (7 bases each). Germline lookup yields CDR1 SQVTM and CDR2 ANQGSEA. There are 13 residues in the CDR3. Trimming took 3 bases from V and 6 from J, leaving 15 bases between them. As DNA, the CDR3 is TGCAGCGTTGAGAAGGGAGGGGGCGTCGAGCAGTACTTC. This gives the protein CSVEKGGGVEQYF.

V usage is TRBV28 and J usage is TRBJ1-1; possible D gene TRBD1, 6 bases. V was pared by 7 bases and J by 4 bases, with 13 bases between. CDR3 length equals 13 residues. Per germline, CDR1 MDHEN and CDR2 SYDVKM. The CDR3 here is CASNLQGGTEAFF. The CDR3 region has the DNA TGTGCCAGCAACCTACAGGGTGGCACTGAAGCTTTCTTT.

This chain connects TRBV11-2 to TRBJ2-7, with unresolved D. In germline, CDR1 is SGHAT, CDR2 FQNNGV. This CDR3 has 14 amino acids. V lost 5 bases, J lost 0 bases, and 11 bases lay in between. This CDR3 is CASSDWTVSYEQYF. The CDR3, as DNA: TGTGCCAGCAGCGACTGGACGGTCTCCTACGAGCAGTACTTC.

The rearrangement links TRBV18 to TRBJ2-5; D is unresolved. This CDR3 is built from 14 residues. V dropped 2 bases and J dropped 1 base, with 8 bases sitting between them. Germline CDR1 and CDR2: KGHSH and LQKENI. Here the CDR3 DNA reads TGTGCCAGCTCACCAAAGTGGGGCCAAGAGACCCAGTACTTC. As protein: CASSPKWGQETQYF.

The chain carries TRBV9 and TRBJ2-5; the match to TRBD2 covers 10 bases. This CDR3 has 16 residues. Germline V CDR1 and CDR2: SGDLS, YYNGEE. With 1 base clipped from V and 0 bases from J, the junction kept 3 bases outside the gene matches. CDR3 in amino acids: CASSVTSGTYQETQYF. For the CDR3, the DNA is TGTGCCAGCAGCGTAACTAGCGGGACTTACCAAGAGACCCAGTACTTC.

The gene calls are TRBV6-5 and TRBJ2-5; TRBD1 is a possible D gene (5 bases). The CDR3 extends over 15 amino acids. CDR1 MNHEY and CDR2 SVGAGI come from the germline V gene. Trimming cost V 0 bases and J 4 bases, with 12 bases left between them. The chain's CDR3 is CASSYSSAGIETQYF. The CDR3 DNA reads TGTGCCAGCAGTTACTCTTCGGCAGGGATAGAGACCCAGTACTTC.

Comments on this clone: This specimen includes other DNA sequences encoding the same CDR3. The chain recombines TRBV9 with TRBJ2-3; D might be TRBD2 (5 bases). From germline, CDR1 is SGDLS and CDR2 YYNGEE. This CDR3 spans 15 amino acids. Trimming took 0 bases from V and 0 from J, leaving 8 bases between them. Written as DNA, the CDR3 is TGTGCCAGCAGCGTAGATCCGGGAAGCACAGATACGCAGTATTTT. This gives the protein CASSVDPGSTDTQYF.

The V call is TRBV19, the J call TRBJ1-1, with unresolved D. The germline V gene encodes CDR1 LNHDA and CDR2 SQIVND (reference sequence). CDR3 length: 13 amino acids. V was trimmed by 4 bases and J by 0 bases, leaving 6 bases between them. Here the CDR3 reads CASSTQMNTEAFF. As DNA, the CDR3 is TGTGCCAGTAGTACGCAGATGAACACTGAAGCTTTCTTT.

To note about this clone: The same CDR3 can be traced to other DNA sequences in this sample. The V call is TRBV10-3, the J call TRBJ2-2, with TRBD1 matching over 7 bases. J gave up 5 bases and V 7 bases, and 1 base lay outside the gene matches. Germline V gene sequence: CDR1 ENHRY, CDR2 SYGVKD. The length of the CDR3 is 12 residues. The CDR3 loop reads CAITTGTGELFF. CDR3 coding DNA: TGTGCCATCACGACAGGGACCGGGGAGCTGTTTTTT.

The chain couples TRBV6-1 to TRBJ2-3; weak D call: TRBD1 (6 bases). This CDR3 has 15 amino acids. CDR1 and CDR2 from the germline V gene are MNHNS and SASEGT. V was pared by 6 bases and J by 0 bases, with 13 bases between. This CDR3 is CASSVTGFSTDTQYF. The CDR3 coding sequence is TGTGCCAGCAGCGTCACAGGGTTCAGCACAGATACGCAGTATTTT.